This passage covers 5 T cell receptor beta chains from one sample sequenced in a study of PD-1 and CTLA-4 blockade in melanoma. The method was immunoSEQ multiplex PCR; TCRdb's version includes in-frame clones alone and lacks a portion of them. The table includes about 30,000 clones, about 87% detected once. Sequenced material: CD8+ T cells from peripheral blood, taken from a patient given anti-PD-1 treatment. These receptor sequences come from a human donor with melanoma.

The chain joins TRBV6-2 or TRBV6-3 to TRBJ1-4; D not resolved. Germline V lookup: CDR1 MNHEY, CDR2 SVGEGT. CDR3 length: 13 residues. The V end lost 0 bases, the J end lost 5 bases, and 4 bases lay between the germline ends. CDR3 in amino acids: CASSYSGNEKLFF. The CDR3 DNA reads TGTGCCAGCAGTTACTCAGGGAATGAAAAACTGTTTTTT.

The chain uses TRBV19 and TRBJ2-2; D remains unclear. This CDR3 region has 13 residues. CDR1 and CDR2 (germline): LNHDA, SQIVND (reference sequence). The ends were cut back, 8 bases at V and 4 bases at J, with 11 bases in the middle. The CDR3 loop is CASLYLGTGELFF. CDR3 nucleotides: TGTGCCAGTCTCTACCTTGGCACCGGGGAGCTGTTTTTT.

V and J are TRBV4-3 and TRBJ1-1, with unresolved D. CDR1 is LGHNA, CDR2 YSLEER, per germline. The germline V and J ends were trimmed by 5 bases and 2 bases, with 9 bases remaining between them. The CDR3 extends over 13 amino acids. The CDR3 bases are TGCGCCAGCAGCAATGGTTTCAACACTGAAGCTTTCTTT. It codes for CASSNGFNTEAFF.

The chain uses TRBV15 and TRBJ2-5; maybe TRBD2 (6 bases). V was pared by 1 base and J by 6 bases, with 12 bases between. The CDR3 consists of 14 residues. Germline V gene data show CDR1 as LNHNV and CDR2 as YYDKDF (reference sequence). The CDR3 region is CATSRGGGKQTQYF. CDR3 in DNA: TGTGCCACCAGCAGAGGAGGAGGGAAGCAGACCCAGTACTTC.

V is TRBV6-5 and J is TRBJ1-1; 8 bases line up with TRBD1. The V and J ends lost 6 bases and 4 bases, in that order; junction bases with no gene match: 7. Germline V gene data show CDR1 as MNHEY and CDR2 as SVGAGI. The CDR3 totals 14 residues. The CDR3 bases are TGTGCCAGCAGCCTGACAGGGGTAGGCACTGAAGCTTTCTTT. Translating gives CASSLTGVGTEAFF.